The clone carrying this T cell receptor (beta chain) was observed a few times. These data belong to a study of blood T cell repertoires in COVID-19. For the study at large: Spain, Italy and the United States supplied samples that represented acute and convalescent COVID-19. Sources were T cells, B-cell-depleted T cells, or PBMCs; the material itself was cDNA or gDNA.

Per the study methods: From reference gene primer amplification, estimates of nucleated cell counts were derived. Clones were sequenced by immunoSEQ multiplex PCR, and TCRdb holds only the in-frame ones, with some missing. V and J calls and clone size follow that table, whereas D and trimming were derived from the DNA. The table has under 300,000 clones, roughly 84% seen once. There are 16 residues in the CDR3. V lost 5 bases and J 5 bases, leaving 18 bases between the germline ends. CDR1 LNHDA and CDR2 SQIVND come from the germline V gene (reference sequence). The sequence was collected from a woman in her thirties or forties who had recovered from COVID-19. The genes are TRBV19 and TRBJ2-2; TRBD2 is a possible D gene (6 bases). Material: peripheral blood. This CDR3 is CASSRLGTAGTGELFF. The CDR3 region has the DNA TGTGCCAGTAGTCGATTGGGGACCGCGGGGACCGGGGAGCTGTTTTTT. Based on the CDR3 plus reference TRBV19 and TRBJ2-2, the full variable domain is DGGITQSPKYLFRKEGQNVTLSCEQNLNHDAMYWYRQDPGQGLRLIYYSQIVNDFQKGDIAEGYSVSREKKESFPLTVTSAQKNPTAFYLCASSRLGTAGTGELFFGEGSRLTVL.